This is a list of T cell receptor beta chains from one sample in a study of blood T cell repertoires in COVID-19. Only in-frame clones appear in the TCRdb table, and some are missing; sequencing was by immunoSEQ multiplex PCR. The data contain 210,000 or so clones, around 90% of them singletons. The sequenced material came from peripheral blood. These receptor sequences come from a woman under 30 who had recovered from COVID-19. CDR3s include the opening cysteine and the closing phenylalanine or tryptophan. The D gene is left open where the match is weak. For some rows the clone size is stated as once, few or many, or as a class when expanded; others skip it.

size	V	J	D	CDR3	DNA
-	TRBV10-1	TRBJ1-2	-	CASSRMYPRPGGNYGYTF	TGCGCCAGCAGTCGCATGTACCCACGGCCGGGGGGTAACTATGGCTACACCTTC
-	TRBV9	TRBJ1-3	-	CASSIRPSSGNTIYF	TGTGCCAGCAGCATCCGCCCGAGCTCTGGAAACACCATATATTTT
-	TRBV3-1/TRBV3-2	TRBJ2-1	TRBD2	CASSPSGSLNEQFF	TGTGCCAGCAGCCCTAGCGGGAGCCTGAATGAGCAGTTCTTC
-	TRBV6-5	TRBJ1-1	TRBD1	CASTRQGLNTEAFF	TGTGCCAGCACCAGACAGGGATTGAACACTGAAGCTTTCTTT
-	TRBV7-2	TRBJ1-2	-	CASSFRSNYGYTF	TGTGCCAGCAGCTTCAGATCTAACTATGGCTACACCTTC
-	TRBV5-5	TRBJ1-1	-	CASSLVAGNTEAFF	TGTGCCAGCAGCTTGGTTGCAGGGAACACTGAAGCTTTCTTT
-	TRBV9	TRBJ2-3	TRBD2	CASSVVSSGSKKDTQYF	TGTGCCAGCAGCGTAGTTTCCAGCGGGAGTAAGAAAGATACGCAGTATTTT
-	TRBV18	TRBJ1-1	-	CASSPREGRVAEAFF	TGTGCCAGCTCACCGCGGGAGGGGAGGGTTGCTGAAGCTTTCTTT
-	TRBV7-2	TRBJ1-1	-	CASSLGFHSEAFF	TGTGCCAGCAGCTTAGGTTTCCACTCTGAAGCTTTCTTT
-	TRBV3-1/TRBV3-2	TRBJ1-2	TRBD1	CASSSARTGSGYGYTF	TGTGCCAGCAGCTCTGCCCGGACAGGGTCGGGCTATGGCTACACCTTC
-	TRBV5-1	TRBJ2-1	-	CASSLEQGLNEQFF	TGCGCCAGCAGCTTGGAACAGGGTCTCAATGAGCAGTTCTTC
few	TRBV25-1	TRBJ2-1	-	CASSQDRPQFF	TGTGCCAGCAGTCAAGACAGACCGCAGTTCTTC
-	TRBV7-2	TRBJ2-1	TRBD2	CASSFPKAGAYNEQFF	TGTGCCAGCAGCTTCCCCAAGGCGGGAGCCTACAATGAGCAGTTCTTC
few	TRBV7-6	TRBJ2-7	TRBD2	CASSLDLTSVREQYF	TGTGCCAGCAGCTTAGATTTGACTAGCGTGAGGGAGCAGTACTTC
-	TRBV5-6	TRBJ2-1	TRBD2	CASRETSGVLSVYNEQFF	TGTGCCAGCAGGGAGACTAGCGGGGTCCTGTCGGTCTACAATGAGCAGTTCTTC
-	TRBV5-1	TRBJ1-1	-	CASSFEGGNTEAFF	TGCGCCAGCAGCTTCGAGGGAGGGAACACTGAAGCTTTCTTT
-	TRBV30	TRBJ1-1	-	CAWSGGGTEAFF	TGTGCCTGGAGCGGGGGGGGCACTGAAGCTTTCTTT
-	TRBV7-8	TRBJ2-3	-	CASSLVVRHSTDTQYF	TGTGCCAGCAGCTTAGTCGTCAGACATAGCACAGATACGCAGTATTTT
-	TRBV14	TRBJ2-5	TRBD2	CASSQYGLAGGQETQYF	TGTGCCAGCAGCCAATATGGACTAGCGGGAGGGCAAGAGACCCAGTACTTC
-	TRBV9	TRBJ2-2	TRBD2	CASSPRGGLAGVAATGELFF	TGTGCCAGCAGCCCACGGGGAGGACTAGCGGGAGTGGCGGCCACCGGGGAGCTGTTTTTT
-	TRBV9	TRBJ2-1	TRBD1	CASSALRTGGPNEQFF	TGTGCCAGCAGCGCACTACGGACAGGGGGCCCCAATGAGCAGTTCTTC
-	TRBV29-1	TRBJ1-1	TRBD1	CSVDDRGMNTEAFF	TGCAGCGTTGATGACAGGGGCATGAACACTGAAGCTTTCTTT
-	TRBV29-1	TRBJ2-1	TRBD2	CSVEGPAGKGNEQFF	TGCAGCGTTGAAGGACCAGCGGGAAAAGGCAATGAGCAGTTCTTC
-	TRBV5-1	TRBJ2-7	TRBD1	CASSLPPGQGYEQYF	TGCGCCAGCAGCTTGCCTCCGGGACAGGGCTACGAGCAGTACTTC
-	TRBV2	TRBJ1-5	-	CASRAYLRDQPQHF	TGTGCCAGCAGAGCCTACCTCAGGGATCAGCCCCAGCATTTT
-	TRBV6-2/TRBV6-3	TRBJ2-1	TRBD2	CASSYDPLAGGSNEQFF	TGTGCCAGCAGTTACGACCCACTAGCGGGAGGGTCAAATGAGCAGTTCTTC
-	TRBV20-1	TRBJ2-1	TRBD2	CSASLGWGGGYNEQFF	TGCAGTGCTAGTCTAGGCTGGGGGGGAGGGTACAATGAGCAGTTCTTC
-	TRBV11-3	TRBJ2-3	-	CASSLLVVRDTDTQYF	TGTGCCAGCAGCTTACTTGTAGTGCGGGACACAGATACGCAGTATTTT
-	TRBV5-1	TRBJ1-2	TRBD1	CASSLEGAYGYTF	TGCGCCAGCAGCTTGGAGGGGGCCTATGGCTACACCTTC
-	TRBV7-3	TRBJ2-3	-	CASSRVGGQYSDTQYF	TGTGCCAGCAGCCGGGTCGGGGGTCAGTATTCGGATACGCAGTATTTT
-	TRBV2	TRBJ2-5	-	CASSDTGLETQYF	TGTGCCAGCAGTGACACAGGGTTGGAGACCCAGTACTTC
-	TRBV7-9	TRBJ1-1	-	CASSFTTGQGTEAFF	TGTGCCAGCAGCTTCACGACAGGCCAAGGCACTGAAGCTTTCTTT